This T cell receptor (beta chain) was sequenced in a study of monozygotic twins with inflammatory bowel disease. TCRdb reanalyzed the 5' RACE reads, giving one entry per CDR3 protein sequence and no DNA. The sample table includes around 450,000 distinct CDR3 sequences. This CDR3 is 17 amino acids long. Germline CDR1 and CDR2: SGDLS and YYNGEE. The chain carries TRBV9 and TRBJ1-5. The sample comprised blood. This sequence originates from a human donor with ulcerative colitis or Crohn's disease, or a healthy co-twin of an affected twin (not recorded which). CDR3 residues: CASSVVKRRGSNQPQHF.